In its sample, the clone carrying this TCR beta chain was seen once. The data belong to a study of T-cell reconstitution after alpha-beta-depleted transplantation in children. V gave up 0 bases and J gave up 0 bases, with 12 bases separating them. The germline V gene encodes CDR1 SGHRS and CDR2 YFSETQ. The CDR3 length is 17 residues. Library preparation (for TCRbeta) was performed with unique molecular identifiers. TCRdb itself ran the PCR reads through MiXCR, one entry per CDR3 protein. The data hold 360,000 or so distinct CDR3 sequences, with roughly 20% observed a single time. Sequenced here: PBMCs from the stem cell graft donor, sampled from the stem cell graft. The chain is built from TRBV5-1 and TRBJ1-4, with D possibly TRBD1 on 5 matching bases. The sequence came from a human donor who donated a stem cell graft to a child with acute myeloid leukemia. The CDR3 spells CASSLEWQGPTNEKLFF. The CDR3 bases are TGCGCCAGCAGCTTGGAGTGGCAGGGCCCAACTAATGAAAAACTGTTTTTT.